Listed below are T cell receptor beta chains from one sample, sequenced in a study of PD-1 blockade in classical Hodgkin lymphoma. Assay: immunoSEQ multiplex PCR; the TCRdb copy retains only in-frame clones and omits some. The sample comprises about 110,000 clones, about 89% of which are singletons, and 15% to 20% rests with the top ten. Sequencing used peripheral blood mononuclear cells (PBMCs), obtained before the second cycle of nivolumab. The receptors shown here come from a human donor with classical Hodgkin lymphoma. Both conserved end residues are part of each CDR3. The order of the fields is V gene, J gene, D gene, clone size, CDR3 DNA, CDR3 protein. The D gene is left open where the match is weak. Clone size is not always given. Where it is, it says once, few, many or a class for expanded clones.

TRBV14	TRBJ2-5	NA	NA	TGTGCCAGCAGCCAAGATCGAGACTTTGTGCGAGAGACCCAGTACTTC	CASSQDRDFVRETQYF
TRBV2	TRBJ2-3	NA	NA	TGTGCCAGCAACGGGGCGGGCACAGATACGCAGTATTTT	CASNGAGTDTQYF
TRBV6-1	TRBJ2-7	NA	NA	TGTGCCAGCAGTGAAGATACGAGGGCCCCTGTGGCGCAGTACTTC	CASSEDTRAPVAQYF
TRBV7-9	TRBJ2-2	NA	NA	TGTGCCAGCCGCCCCCTAACCGGGGACACCGGGGAGCTGTTTTTT	CASRPLTGDTGELFF
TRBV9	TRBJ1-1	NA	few	TGTGCCAGCAGTTCGGAACACGGAACTGAAGCTTTCTTT	CASSSEHGTEAFF
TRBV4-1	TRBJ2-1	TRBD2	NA	TGCGCCAGCAGCCAAGTGGGGGGGAATGAGCAGTTCTTC	CASSQVGGNEQFF
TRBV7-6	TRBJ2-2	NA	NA	TGTGCCAGCAGTCTTATATGGGACCAGGACACCGGGGAGCTGTTTTTT	CASSLIWDQDTGELFF
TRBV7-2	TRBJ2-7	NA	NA	TGTGCCAGCAGCTTAGCGGGAGGCGAGCAGTACTTC	CASSLAGGEQYF
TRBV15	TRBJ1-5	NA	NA	TGTGCCACCAGCAGAGAAGGGCCAATGGACGCGCGGAACAATCAGCCCCAGCATTTT	CATSREGPMDARNNQPQHF
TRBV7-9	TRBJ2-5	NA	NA	TGTGCCAGCAGCACGGCTTGGGACGGGTGGCACTTC	CASSTAWDGWHF
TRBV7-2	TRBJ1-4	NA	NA	TGTGCCAGCAGCTTAGGGGGGACAAACGGTGAAAAACTGTTTTTT	CASSLGGTNGEKLFF
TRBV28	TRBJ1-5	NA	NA	TGTGCCAGCAGTCCAACTCGAGGGCTGAGCAATCAGCCCCAGCATTTT	CASSPTRGLSNQPQHF
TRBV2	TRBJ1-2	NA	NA	TGTGCCAGCAGTGAGGGGCGGTACATTCAGTATGGCTACACCTTC	CASSEGRYIQYGYTF
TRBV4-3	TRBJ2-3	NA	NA	TGCGCCAGCAGCCAAGAGATTGGGGTTTTGGGAGATACGCAGTATTTT	CASSQEIGVLGDTQYF
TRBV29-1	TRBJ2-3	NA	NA	TGCAGCGTTGAGGGACTCCTTGACACAGATACGCAGTATTTT	CSVEGLLDTDTQYF
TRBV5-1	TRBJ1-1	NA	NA	TGCGCCAGCAGCTCCCACGGACAGAACACTGAAGCTTTCTTT	CASSSHGQNTEAFF
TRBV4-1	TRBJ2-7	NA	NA	TGCGCCAGCAGCCAAGAGGTGGGGAGGCTCTACGAGCAGTACTTC	CASSQEVGRLYEQYF
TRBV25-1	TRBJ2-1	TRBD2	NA	TGTGCCAGCAGTGACAGGACTAGCGGGCTACATGAGCAGTTCTTC	CASSDRTSGLHEQFF
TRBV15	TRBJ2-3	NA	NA	TGTGCCACCAGCAGAGGACGGGAGTTGAGCACAGATACGCAGTATTTT	CATSRGRELSTDTQYF
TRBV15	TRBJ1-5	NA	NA	TGTGCCACCAGCAGATGGGACTTATATCGTCAGCCCCAGCATTTT	CATSRWDLYRQPQHF
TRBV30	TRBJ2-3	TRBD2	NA	TGTGCCTGGAGTGTGAGCGGGAGGAGCTCAGATACGCAGTATTTT	CAWSVSGRSSDTQYF
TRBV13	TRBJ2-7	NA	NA	TGTGCCAGCAGCCCGGCGGGGCAACAGTACTTC	CASSPAGQQYF
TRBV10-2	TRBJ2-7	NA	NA	TGCGCCAGCAGTGAGTCGGTTGGAGCCGGCTACGAGCAGTACTTC	CASSESVGAGYEQYF
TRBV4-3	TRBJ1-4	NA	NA	TGCGCCAGCAGCCAACTAGGGGCGGCTAATGAAAAACTGTTTTTT	CASSQLGAANEKLFF
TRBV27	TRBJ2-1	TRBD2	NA	TGTGCCAGCAGTTTAGGGGGGGAGACAGTGTACAATGAGCAGTTCTTC	CASSLGGETVYNEQFF
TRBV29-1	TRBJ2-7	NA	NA	TGCAGCGTTGAATCTGGGACATACTTTTACGAGCAGTACTTC	CSVESGTYFYEQYF
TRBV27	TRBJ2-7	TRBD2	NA	TGTGCCAGCAGTCAATACCGGACTAGCGGGAGCTACGAGCAGTACTTC	CASSQYRTSGSYEQYF
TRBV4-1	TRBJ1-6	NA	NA	TGCGCCAGCAGCCAGGTCGACATGGGGTTTAATTCACCCCTCCACTTT	CASSQVDMGFNSPLHF
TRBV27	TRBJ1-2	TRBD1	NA	TGTGCCAGCAGTTTATCAGGGACAGGGTTTTTAAACTATGGCTACACCTTC	CASSLSGTGFLNYGYTF
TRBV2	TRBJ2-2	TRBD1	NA	TGTGCCAGCAGCCTGGACAGGGGGGCCGGGGAGCTGTTTTTT	CASSLDRGAGELFF
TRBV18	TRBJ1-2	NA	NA	TGTGCCAGCTCCCTAGGGGCGAATAACTATGGCTACACCTTC	CASSLGANNYGYTF
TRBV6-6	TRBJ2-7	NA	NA	TGTGCCAGCAGTTTCTCCAAACTCTACGAGCAGTACTTC	CASSFSKLYEQYF
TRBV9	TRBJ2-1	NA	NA	TGTGCCAGCAGCGCTCAGGGGTCCACAATGGAGCAGTTCTTC	CASSAQGSTMEQFF
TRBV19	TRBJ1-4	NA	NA	TGTGCCAGTAGTAGGACGGGGTCCGGGCGTGGTGAAAAACTGTTTTTT	CASSRTGSGRGEKLFF
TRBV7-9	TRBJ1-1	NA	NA	TGTGCCAGCAGCTTGGTGCAGGGGACCACTGAAGCTTTCTTT	CASSLVQGTTEAFF
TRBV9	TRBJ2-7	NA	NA	TGTGCCAGCAGCGCAGGCTCAGGGGCCGGAGCAGAGCAGTACTTC	CASSAGSGAGAEQYF